Listed below are T cell receptor beta chains from one sample, sequenced in a study of T cells in Graves' hyperthyroidism and ophthalmopathy. TCRdb re-derived calls from the multiplex PCR reads in MiXCR, one entry per CDR3 protein. The sample holds a few hundred thousand distinct CDR3 sequences; roughly 15% are singletons and the top ten take about 29%. Sequencing was performed on blood. The receptors here all came from a woman aged 30 to 39 with Graves' ophthalmopathy. CDR3s include the opening cysteine and the closing phenylalanine or tryptophan. The order of the fields is clone size, D gene, J gene, V gene, CDR3 length, CDR3 DNA, CDR3 protein. D genes are given only for firm matches. Part of the rows lack a size; the others show once, few, many or a class for expanded clones.

>many|NA|TRBJ2-7|TRBV18|12
TGTGCCAGCTCACCGACAGAATACGAGCAGTACTTC
CASSPTEYEQYF
>many|NA|TRBJ1-5|TRBV18|15
TGTGCCAGCTCACTAGGAGTTGGTACTATTCAGCCCCAGCATTTT
CASSLGVGTIQPQHF
>many|NA|TRBJ2-5|TRBV20-1|15
TGCAGTGCTAGAGATTCGGCTAGATCGGTAGAGACCCAGTACTTC
CSARDSARSVETQYF
>many|TRBD1|TRBJ2-5|TRBV20-1|16
TGCAGTGCTAAAAGCCTTGGGACAGGAGGCCAAGAGACCCAGTACTTC
CSAKSLGTGGQETQYF
>many|NA|TRBJ1-2|TRBV7-2|13
TGTGCCAGCAGCCCACCCCCAGACTATGGCTACACCTTC
CASSPPPDYGYTF
>many|TRBD2|TRBJ2-1|TRBV13|17
TGTGCCAGCAGCTCTAACCGACTAGCGGCGGCATACAATGAGCAGTTCTTC
CASSSNRLAAAYNEQFF
>many|NA|TRBJ1-2|TRBV30|12
TGTGCCTGGAGTCCCCTGGGCTCTGGCTACACCTTC
CAWSPLGSGYTF
>few|NA|TRBJ1-2|TRBV30|12
TGTGCCTGGAGCACAGGGAACTATGGCTACACCTTC
CAWSTGNYGYTF
>many|NA|TRBJ2-3|TRBV28|18
TGTGCCAGCAGTTTGGCCGAGGGTTTACTACGTAGCACAGATACGCAGTATTTT
CASSLAEGLLRSTDTQYF
>few|TRBD1|TRBJ1-4|TRBV7-2|17
TGTGCCAGCAGCTGGACAGGGGCGGGGGACATGGATGAAAAACTGTTTTTT
CASSWTGAGDMDEKLFF
>many|TRBD1|TRBJ1-5|TRBV7-2|15
TGTGCCAGCAGCTTCAGACAGGGGGGGGATCAGCCCCAGCATTTT
CASSFRQGGDQPQHF
>NA|TRBD2|TRBJ2-3|TRBV6-1|18
TGTGCCAGCAGACCCGGGACTAGCGGGAGCTGGGGGGCAGATACGCAGTATTTT
CASRPGTSGSWGADTQYF
>few|TRBD1|TRBJ2-7|TRBV6-1|15
TGTGCCAGCAGGCAGACGGGACAGGAGGCGGGAGAGCAGTACTTC
CASRQTGQEAGEQYF
>many|TRBD2|TRBJ2-5|TRBV7-2|15
TGTGCCAGCAGAGCTAGACTAGCGGGAGAGGAGACCCAGTACTTC
CASRARLAGEETQYF
>NA|TRBD2|TRBJ2-2|TRBV29-1|16
TGCAGCGTTGAAGATCCGGCTAGCGGGAGATCCGGGGAGCTGTTTTTT
CSVEDPASGRSGELFF
>NA|TRBD1|TRBJ2-7|TRBV12-5|15
TGTGCTAGTGGTTTGCAGACAGGGGTAGGGTACGAGCAGTACTTC
CASGLQTGVGYEQYF
>NA|NA|TRBJ1-3|TRBV20-1|12
TGCAGTGCCCTAACGTCTGGAAACACCATATATTTT
CSALTSGNTIYF
>many|TRBD1|TRBJ2-7|TRBV11-2|15
TGTGCCAGCAGCTTTAAGGGACAGGGAACGACCGAGCAGTACTTC
CASSFKGQGTTEQYF